The sequence of this T cell receptor beta chain was determined in a study of blood T cell repertoires in COVID-19. Turning to the study itself: COVID-19 samples from acute and convalescent phases originated in the United States, Italy and Spain. Sample material is recorded as cDNA or gDNA derived from T cells, B-cell-depleted T cells, or PBMCs.

The V segment lost 3 bases and the J segment 0 bases; nucleotides outside the gene matches: 5. The CDR3 sequence is 17 residues long. Germline CDR1 KGHSH, CDR2 LQKENI. How the authors handled the data: Nucleated cell number was recorded as an estimate derived from reference gene primer amplification. Method: immunoSEQ multiplex PCR; TCRdb's copy keeps in-frame clones and lacks some. The DNA gave D and trimming, while V, J and clone size come from that table. This table has around 190,000 clones, approximately 87% appearing once. Sequenced material: peripheral blood. This receptor was identified in a man in his 70s with active or convalescent COVID-19. The genes are TRBV18 and TRBJ1-6, with 7 bases that match TRBD1. The CDR3 is CASSPLQGSSYNSPLHF. Written as DNA, the CDR3 is TGTGCCAGCTCACCTCTACAGGGGAGCTCCTATAATTCACCCCTCCACTTT.